This T cell receptor (beta chain) was sequenced during a study of T-cell reconstitution after alpha-beta-depleted transplantation in children. This clonotype was recorded many times. Its antigen remains unknown. Germline CDR1 reads MNHNS; CDR2 reads SASEGT. With 6 bases removed from V and 2 bases from J, the gap between germline ends came to 17 bases. This CDR3 is 15 amino acids long. Study-wide results and caveats: Where alpha-beta T cells came from about two months after transplant was reportedly several hundred expanded graft clones. For some patients, TCRbeta diversity was high at day 60 because of recipient T cells and thymic progenitors that survived. T-cell counts and diversity at one year post-transplant came mainly from newly produced T cells.

A TCRbeta library incorporating unique molecular identifiers was prepared. Each CDR3 protein is one row after TCRdb ran MiXCR on the PCR reads. The table lists 300,000 to 400,000 distinct CDR3 sequences, about a sixth of them singletons. Sequencing used PBMCs, mostly from graft donor cells, obtained 360 days after TCRalphabeta/CD19-depleted stem cell transplant. The chain combines TRBV6-1 with TRBJ2-7; D possibly corresponds to TRBD1 (6 bases). The origin of this receptor is a male patient aged 2-15 years who had a stem cell transplant for acute lymphoblastic leukemia, so the T cells may come from the graft donor. For the CDR3, the DNA is TGTGCCAGCAGCACCCATCCCGGGACAACCTACGAGCAGTACTTC. Protein product: CASSTHPGTTYEQYF.